The rows below give T cell receptor beta chains drawn from one sample of a study of beta chain features in type 1 diabetes. TCRdb keeps only in-frame clones here, not all; method: immunoSEQ multiplex PCR. The data show tens of thousands of clones, with 25% to 35% seen just once and over 0.35% held by the top ten. What was sequenced was stem cell memory CD4+ T cells from blood. These receptors originate from a woman under 30 in good health. The CDR3 runs from the conserved cysteine through the conserved F or W. D genes are given only for firm matches. Clone sizes are given selectively: once, few, many, or a class where the clone is expanded.

.	TRBJ2-3	TRBV11-2	.	CASSLAVTDTQYF	TGTGCCAGCAGCTTAGCGGTCACAGATACGCAGTATTTT
.	TRBJ2-1	TRBV14	.	CASSALTAFNEQFF	TGTGCCAGCAGCGCCTTGACAGCGTTCAATGAGCAGTTCTTC
.	TRBJ2-2	TRBV5-1	few	CASSFRQYTGELFF	TGCGCCAGCAGCTTCCGACAGTACACCGGGGAGCTGTTTTTT
.	TRBJ2-1	TRBV11-2	few	CASSLGQTAAYNEQFF	TGTGCCAGCAGCTTAGGACAGACTGCTGCTTACAATGAGCAGTTCTTC
TRBD2	TRBJ2-3	TRBV10-3	few	CAISGASGSTDTQYF	TGTGCCATCAGTGGGGCTAGCGGGAGCACAGATACGCAGTATTTT
.	TRBJ2-2	TRBV7-9	few	CASLPLANTGELFF	TGTGCCAGCCTGCCACTCGCGAACACCGGGGAGCTGTTTTTT
.	TRBJ2-2	TRBV7-9	few	CASGPGWVGELFF	TGTGCCAGCGGGCCCGGCTGGGTCGGGGAGCTGTTTTTT
.	TRBJ1-6	TRBV9	few	CASSAAGTGPRKALHF	TGTGCCAGCAGCGCCGCTGGTACAGGGCCTCGGAAGGCCCTCCACTTT
TRBD1	TRBJ1-2	TRBV7-2	few	CASSPWTGEDGYTF	TGTGCCAGCAGCCCCTGGACAGGGGAGGATGGCTACACCTTC
TRBD2	TRBJ2-2	TRBV12-5	.	CASGLEQLAGTGELFF	TGTGCTAGTGGTTTGGAACAACTAGCGGGGACCGGGGAGCTGTTTTTT
TRBD2	TRBJ2-1	TRBV2	.	CASSALAGLSHEQFF	TGTGCCAGCAGCGCCCTAGCGGGTCTCTCCCATGAGCAGTTCTTC
TRBD1	TRBJ1-5	TRBV11-2	few	CASSWTGDQPQHF	TGTGCCAGCAGCTGGACAGGCGATCAGCCCCAGCATTTT
TRBD1	TRBJ2-3	TRBV6-5	.	CASSDRGQVDTQYF	TGTGCCAGCAGTGACAGGGGGCAGGTAGATACGCAGTATTTT
.	TRBJ2-4	TRBV11-2	few	CASSNAGLAKNIQYF	TGTGCCAGCAGCAACGCGGGCCTAGCCAAAAACATTCAGTACTTC
TRBD2	TRBJ2-1	TRBV19	.	CASSISRGGRTTSPNEQFF	TGTGCCAGTAGTATCTCTCGGGGCGGGAGGACCACATCCCCCAATGAGCAGTTCTTC
.	TRBJ2-1	TRBV7-9	many	CASSFTRDNEQFF	TGTGCCAGCAGTTTTACCCGGGACAATGAGCAGTTCTTC
.	TRBJ2-3	TRBV2	.	CASSEHQGDTQYF	TGTGCCAGCAGTGAGCACCAGGGAGATACGCAGTATTTT
.	TRBJ1-2	TRBV27	few	CASPYGYTF	TGTGCCAGCCCGTATGGCTACACCTTC
TRBD1	TRBJ2-3	TRBV11-1	few	CASSLAGQGADTQYF	TGTGCCAGCAGCTTAGCCGGACAGGGGGCAGATACGCAGTATTTT
TRBD1	TRBJ1-2	TRBV25-1	.	CASRGTGGDYGYTF	TGTGCCAGCAGGGGGACAGGGGGGGACTATGGCTACACCTTC
.	TRBJ2-5	TRBV7-2	.	CASSLDPVSQETQYF	TGTGCCAGCAGCTTAGATCCAGTCAGCCAAGAGACCCAGTACTTC
TRBD1	TRBJ2-2	TRBV28	few	CASRTGETGELFF	TGTGCCAGTAGGACAGGGGAAACCGGGGAGCTGTTTTTT
TRBD1	TRBJ2-5	TRBV5-4	few	CASSLEGQGWETQYF	TGTGCCAGCAGCTTGGAGGGACAGGGTTGGGAGACCCAGTACTTC
.	TRBJ2-1	TRBV6-1	few	CASSEVATYNEQFF	TGTGCCAGCAGTGAGGTAGCGACCTACAATGAGCAGTTCTTC
TRBD1	TRBJ1-1	TRBV6-5	.	CASSYVLQGVTEAFF	TGTGCCAGCAGTTACGTCCTGCAGGGGGTAACTGAAGCTTTCTTT
TRBD1	TRBJ2-7	TRBV13	.	CASSLIDRGQKTNYEQYF	TGTGCCAGCAGCTTAATCGACAGGGGGCAGAAAACTAACTACGAGCAGTACTTC
TRBD1	TRBJ2-3	TRBV30	.	CAWSTGQGRTDTQYF	TGTGCCTGGAGTACGGGACAGGGGAGGACAGATACGCAGTATTTT
.	TRBJ2-3	TRBV7-8	.	CASTPYGDYTQYF	TGTGCCAGCACCCCTTACGGGGACTATACGCAGTATTTT
.	TRBJ1-2	TRBV30	few	CAWSVPRENYGYTF	TGTGCCTGGAGTGTACCCAGGGAAAACTATGGCTACACCTTC
.	TRBJ2-2	TRBV5-6	once	CASSQGGREGTGELFF	TGTGCCAGCAGCCAGGGGGGACGGGAAGGGACCGGGGAGCTGTTTTTT
TRBD1	TRBJ1-4	TRBV9	few	CASSASGGNEKLFF	TGTGCCAGCAGCGCGTCAGGGGGGAATGAAAAACTGTTTTTT
TRBD1	TRBJ2-7	TRBV30	.	CAWSRGRGSYEQYF	TGTGCCTGGAGTCGGGGCAGGGGGAGCTACGAGCAGTACTTC
TRBD1	TRBJ1-1	TRBV2	few	CASSEIEQGEAFF	TGTGCCAGCAGTGAAATAGAACAGGGGGAAGCTTTCTTT
TRBD1	TRBJ1-4	TRBV2	few	CASSVIGTGDEKLFF	TGTGCCAGCAGTGTCATAGGGACAGGGGATGAAAAACTGTTTTTT
.	TRBJ2-1	TRBV10-3	few	CAISDAGEGYNEQFF	TGTGCCATCAGTGATGCAGGGGAGGGGTACAATGAGCAGTTCTTC
TRBD1	TRBJ1-2	TRBV19	.	CASGDRVYGYTF	TGTGCCAGTGGGGACAGGGTCTATGGCTACACCTTC
TRBD2	TRBJ2-7	TRBV5-6	once	CASSLTSRLAGEHLYEQYF	TGTGCCAGCAGCCTAACCAGCCGACTAGCGGGAGAACACCTATACGAGCAGTACTTC
TRBD1	TRBJ1-2	TRBV19	.	CASSIRIGTDYGYTF	TGTGCCAGTAGTATCCGGATCGGGACAGATTATGGCTACACCTTC
TRBD1	TRBJ2-5	TRBV9	few	CASSPGQGAGTQYF	TGTGCCAGCAGCCCGGGACAGGGGGCCGGGACCCAGTACTTC
.	TRBJ1-1	TRBV28	.	CASSFHSAGDTEAFF	TGTGCCAGCAGTTTCCACAGTGCAGGCGACACTGAAGCTTTCTTT
TRBD2	TRBJ2-1	TRBV18	few	CASSPSASGGAAEQFF	TGTGCCAGCTCACCATCGGCTAGCGGGGGGGCCGCTGAGCAGTTCTTC
TRBD2	TRBJ2-1	TRBV11-1	.	CASSLGLAGEYNEQFF	TGTGCCAGCAGCTTAGGTCTAGCGGGAGAATACAATGAGCAGTTCTTC
TRBD2	TRBJ2-2	TRBV6-5	.	CASTSAGGRTGELFF	TGTGCCAGCACCTCAGCGGGAGGGCGCACCGGGGAGCTGTTTTTT
TRBD1	TRBJ1-5	TRBV4-1	few	CASSQEGQGDQPQHF	TGCGCCAGCAGCCAAGAGGGTCAGGGGGATCAGCCCCAGCATTTT
TRBD1	TRBJ1-2	TRBV7-8	.	CASSLAWGDSENYGYTF	TGTGCCAGCAGCTTAGCGTGGGGGGACAGTGAAAACTATGGCTACACCTTC
.	TRBJ1-2	TRBV2	few	CASSPTAGDYGYTF	TGTGCCAGCAGCCCGACAGCGGGGGACTATGGCTACACCTTC
.	TRBJ2-3	TRBV30	.	CAWSILAGSTDTQYF	TGTGCCTGGAGTATTCTGGCGGGTAGCACAGATACGCAGTATTTT
TRBD1	TRBJ1-5	TRBV6-1	.	CASSEGTGGLPQHF	TGTGCCAGCAGTGAAGGGACAGGAGGATTGCCCCAGCATTTT
.	TRBJ2-7	TRBV30	.	CAWTVGGPEQYF	TGTGCCTGGACAGTCGGGGGTCCCGAGCAGTACTTC
TRBD1	TRBJ1-3	TRBV30	.	CAWGTGGNTIYF	TGTGCCTGGGGGACAGGGGGAAACACCATATATTTT
TRBD1	TRBJ2-4	TRBV4-1	few	CASSHYAGQGKNIQYF	TGCGCCAGCAGCCATTACGCGGGACAGGGCAAAAACATTCAGTACTTC
TRBD1	TRBJ1-5	TRBV7-9	.	CASSADRASAQHF	TGTGCCAGCAGCGCGGACAGGGCTTCGGCCCAGCATTTT
.	TRBJ2-7	TRBV2	few	CASSPQGYYEQYF	TGTGCCAGCAGTCCTCAGGGGTACTACGAGCAGTACTTC
.	TRBJ2-2	TRBV7-3	few	CASSLMRGPLFF	TGTGCCAGCAGCTTAATGCGGGGCCCACTGTTTTTT
TRBD1	TRBJ2-7	TRBV5-1	few	CASSLPGTGVDEQYF	TGCGCCAGCAGTCTTCCCGGGACAGGGGTCGACGAGCAGTACTTC
TRBD1	TRBJ2-3	TRBV19	.	CASSTTGEDTQYF	TGTGCCAGTAGCACGACAGGGGAGGATACGCAGTATTTT
TRBD2	TRBJ2-4	TRBV7-9	.	CASSSHGGKAKNIQYF	TGTGCCAGCAGTTCTCACGGGGGGAAAGCCAAAAACATTCAGTACTTC
.	TRBJ1-4	TRBV29-1	few	CSVEGEGLGEKLFF	TGCAGCGTTGAAGGCGAGGGACTTGGGGAAAAACTGTTTTTT
.	TRBJ1-1	TRBV6-5	.	CASSYSAQAEAFF	TGTGCCAGCAGTTACTCTGCCCAGGCTGAAGCTTTCTTT
.	TRBJ1-2	TRBV30	.	CAWVGSYGYTF	TGTGCCTGGGTCGGTAGCTATGGCTACACCTTC